These T cell receptor beta chains were read from a single sample in a study of CD8 T cells in Susac syndrome. Each CDR3 protein gets one entry after TCRdb re-called the immunoSEQ multiplex PCR reads with MiXCR. This table holds just over 80,000 distinct CDR3 sequences, roughly 93% found once. Sequencing used CD8+ T cells from PBMCs. All receptors come from a human donor in good health. The CDR3 runs from the conserved cysteine through the conserved F or W. Fields, in order: D gene, V gene, clone size, J gene, CDR3 DNA, CDR3 protein. D genes are given only for firm matches. A row's size may be missing; if present it is once, few, many or a size class.

>.|TRBV7-9|.|TRBJ1-2
TGTGCCAGCAGCCGAGACACGGAGGGCTACACCTTC
CASSRDTEGYTF
>.|TRBV20-1|.|TRBJ2-7
TGCAGTGCTGATGACGACTACGAGCAGTACTTC
CSADDDYEQYF
>.|TRBV7-9|.|TRBJ2-1
TGTGCCAGCAGCCAACCTCCGGGACTGGCTATCGATGAGCAGTTCTTC
CASSQPPGLAIDEQFF
>TRBD2|TRBV9|once|TRBJ2-7
TGTGCCAGCAGCCCCGAGGGACTAGCGGGGACCTACGAGCAGTACTTC
CASSPEGLAGTYEQYF
>.|TRBV10-2|few|TRBJ1-1
TGCGCCAGCAGTTCTTGGAGGGGGTTGGGAACTGAAGCTTTCTTT
CASSSWRGLGTEAFF
>.|TRBV27|.|TRBJ2-1
TGTGCCAGCAGTTTAGGGACTTACGGCTATGAGCAGTTCTTC
CASSLGTYGYEQFF
>.|TRBV7-7|.|TRBJ2-5
TGTGCTAGCAGCTCATACTCCGGGGGCCAAGAGACCCAGTACTTC
CASSSYSGGQETQYF
>TRBD1|TRBV20-1|.|TRBJ1-5
TGCAGTGCCAGACTTAAAACTGGACAGGGAGGCAAAAATCAGCCCCAGCATTTT
CSARLKTGQGGKNQPQHF
>.|TRBV4-1|.|TRBJ2-7
TGCGCCAGCAGCCAAGATGACGCAGGCGACGAGCAGTACTTC
CASSQDDAGDEQYF
>TRBD2|TRBV30|.|TRBJ2-2
TGTGCCTGGAGTGCGGGGCTAGCGGGAGGGCCCGATGCGTTCTGGGGGGAGCTGTTTTTT
CAWSAGLAGGPDAFWGELFF
>.|TRBV5-5|.|TRBJ2-1
TGTGCCAGCAGCTTTACCTACAATGAGCAGTTCTTC
CASSFTYNEQFF
>TRBD1|TRBV5-1|.|TRBJ1-1
TGCGCCAGCAGCTTTGGACAGGGGGACACTGAAGCTTTCTTT
CASSFGQGDTEAFF
>.|TRBV3-1|.|TRBJ2-7
TGTGCCAGCAGCCGACAGATCTCCTACGAGCAGTACTTC
CASSRQISYEQYF
>.|TRBV6-1|.|TRBJ2-1
TGTGCCAGCACGGTAGGGCCAGATGAGCAGTTCTTC
CASTVGPDEQFF
>TRBD1|TRBV12-3/TRBV12-4|.|TRBJ2-1
TGTGCCACGGGGACAGCTCAATACAATGAGCAGTTCTTC
CATGTAQYNEQFF
>.|TRBV10-2|.|TRBJ1-2
TGCGCCAGCAGTACCAGGGGCCCATCTGATGGCTACACCTTC
CASSTRGPSDGYTF
>.|TRBV29-1|.|TRBJ2-5
TGCAGCGTTGATGAGGGGATCGCACAAGAGACCCAGTACTTC
CSVDEGIAQETQYF
>.|TRBV2|.|TRBJ1-1
TGTGCCAGCACCGGGACGAACACTGAAGCTTTCTTT
CASTGTNTEAFF
>TRBD2|TRBV2|few|TRBJ2-1
TGTGCCAGCCTTCTAGCGGGAGGGTACGAGCAGTTCTTC
CASLLAGGYEQFF
>TRBD1|TRBV7-3|.|TRBJ1-2
TGTGCCAGCAGCTCCACAGGGGGCGCGGATGGCTACACCTTC
CASSSTGGADGYTF
>.|TRBV27|.|TRBJ2-1
TGTGCCAGCAGTTTATATAGGGGAAATGAGCAGTTCTTC
CASSLYRGNEQFF
>.|TRBV5-6|.|TRBJ2-1
TGTGCCAGCAGCTTGGATCCGGAAATGAGGCAGTTCTTC
CASSLDPEMRQFF